This T cell receptor (beta chain) was obtained from a study of T cells expressing NK-cell markers. Study-wide findings and caveats: Among CD8+ T cells from five or six donors, dominant NKG2C+ clonotypes accounted for about 1.0-7.5%.

As regards this clonotype: Antigen specificity is unknown.

The CDR3 extends over 19 amino acids. Germline assignment: CDR1 SGHVS and CDR2 FNYEAQ. Production of TCR beta cDNA relied on 5'RACE template switching with UMIs. TCRdb derives one entry per CDR3 protein from the 5' RACE reads, leaving out DNA. This repertoire includes about 460,000 distinct CDR3 sequences. The receptor's source is a woman in her forties or fifties in good health. The sequenced material came from blood T cells: a sorted CD56 or NKG2C T cell subset, CD4+ or CD8+ T cells, or bulk PBMC T cells (not recorded which). The V gene is TRBV7-6, the J gene TRBJ2-3; lacking DNA, the TRBD2 call made by TCRdb goes unchecked. CDR3 protein: CASSLFGRGTSGRTDTQYF.